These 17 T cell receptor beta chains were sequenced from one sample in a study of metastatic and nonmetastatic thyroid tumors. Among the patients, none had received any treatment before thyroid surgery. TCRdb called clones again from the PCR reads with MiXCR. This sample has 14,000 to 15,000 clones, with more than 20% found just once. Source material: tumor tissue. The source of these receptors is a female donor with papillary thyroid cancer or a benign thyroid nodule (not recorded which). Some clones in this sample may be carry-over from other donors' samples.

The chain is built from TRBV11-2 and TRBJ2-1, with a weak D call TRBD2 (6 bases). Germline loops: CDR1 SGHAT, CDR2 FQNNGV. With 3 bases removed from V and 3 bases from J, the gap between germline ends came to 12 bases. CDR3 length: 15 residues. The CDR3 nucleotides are TGTGCCAGCAGCTTCTCCTCGGGACTCTACAATGAGCAGTTCTTC. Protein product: CASSFSSGLYNEQFF.

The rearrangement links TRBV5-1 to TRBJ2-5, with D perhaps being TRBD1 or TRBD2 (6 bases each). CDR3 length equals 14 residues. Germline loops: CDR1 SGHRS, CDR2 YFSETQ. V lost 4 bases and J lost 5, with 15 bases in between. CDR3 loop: CASSRGPSEETQYF. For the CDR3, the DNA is TGCGCCAGCAGCCGGGGGCCCAGCGAGGAGACCCAGTACTTC. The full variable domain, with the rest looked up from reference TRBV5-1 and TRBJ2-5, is KAGVTQTPRYLIKTRGQQVTLSCSPISGHRSVSWYQQTPGQGLQFLFEYFSETQRNKGNFPGRFSGRQFSNSRSEMNVSTLELGDSALYLCASSRGPSEETQYFGPGTRLLVL.

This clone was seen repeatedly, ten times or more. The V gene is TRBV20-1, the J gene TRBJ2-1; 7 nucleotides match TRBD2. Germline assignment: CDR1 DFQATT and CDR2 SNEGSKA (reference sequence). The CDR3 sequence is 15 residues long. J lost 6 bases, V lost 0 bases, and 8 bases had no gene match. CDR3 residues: CSARDFARELNEQFF. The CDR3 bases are TGCAGTGCTAGAGATTTCGCGCGGGAGCTCAATGAGCAGTTCTTC.

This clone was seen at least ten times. The DNA for the CDR3 is TGTGCCAGCAGCGTAGAACCAAATCAGCCCCAGCATTTT. It codes for CASSVEPNQPQHF. V is TRBV9 and J is TRBJ1-5; D not resolved. The CDR3 has 13 amino acids. The germline V and J ends were trimmed by 0 bases and 4 bases, with 5 bases remaining between them. Germline-derived CDR1 and CDR2 are SGDLS and YYNGEE.

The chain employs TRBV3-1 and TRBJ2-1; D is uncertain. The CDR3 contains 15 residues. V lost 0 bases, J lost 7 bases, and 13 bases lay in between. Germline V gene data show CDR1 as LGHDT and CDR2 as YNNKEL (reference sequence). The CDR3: CASSQDPSGFNEQFF. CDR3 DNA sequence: TGTGCCAGCAGCCAAGACCCTTCGGGTTTTAATGAGCAGTTCTTC.

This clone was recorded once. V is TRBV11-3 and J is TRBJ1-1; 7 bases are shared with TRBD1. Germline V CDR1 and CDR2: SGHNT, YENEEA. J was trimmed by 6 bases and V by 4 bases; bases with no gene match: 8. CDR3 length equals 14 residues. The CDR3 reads CASSSTGVFSEAFF. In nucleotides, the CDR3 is TGTGCCAGCAGCTCAACAGGGGTGTTTTCTGAAGCTTTCTTT.

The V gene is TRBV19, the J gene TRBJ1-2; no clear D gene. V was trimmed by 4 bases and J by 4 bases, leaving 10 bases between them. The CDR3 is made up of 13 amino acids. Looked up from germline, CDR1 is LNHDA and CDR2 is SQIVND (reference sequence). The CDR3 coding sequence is TGTGCCAGTAGTAGCTCACAGCGCTATGGCTACACCTTC. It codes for CASSSSQRYGYTF.

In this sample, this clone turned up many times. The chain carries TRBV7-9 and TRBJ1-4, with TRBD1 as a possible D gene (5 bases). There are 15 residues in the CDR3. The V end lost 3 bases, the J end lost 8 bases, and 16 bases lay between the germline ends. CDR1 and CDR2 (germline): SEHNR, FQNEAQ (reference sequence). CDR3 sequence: CASSFSDLRQEKLFF. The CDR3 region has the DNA TGTGCCAGCAGCTTTTCTGACCTAAGACAGGAAAAACTGTTTTTT.

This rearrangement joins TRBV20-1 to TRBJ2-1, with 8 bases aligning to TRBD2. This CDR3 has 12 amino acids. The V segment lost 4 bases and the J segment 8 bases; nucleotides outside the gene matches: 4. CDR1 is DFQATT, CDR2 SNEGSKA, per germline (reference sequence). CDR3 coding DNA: TGCAGTGCTAAGGGACTAGACTATGAGCAGTTCTTC. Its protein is CSAKGLDYEQFF.

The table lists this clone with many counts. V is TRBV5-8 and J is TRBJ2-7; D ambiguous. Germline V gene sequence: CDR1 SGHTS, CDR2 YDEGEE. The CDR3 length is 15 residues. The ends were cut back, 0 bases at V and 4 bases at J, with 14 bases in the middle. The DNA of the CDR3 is TGTGCCAGCAGCTTGGTTCGCTTCGGCACATACGAGCAGTACTTC. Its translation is CASSLVRFGTYEQYF.

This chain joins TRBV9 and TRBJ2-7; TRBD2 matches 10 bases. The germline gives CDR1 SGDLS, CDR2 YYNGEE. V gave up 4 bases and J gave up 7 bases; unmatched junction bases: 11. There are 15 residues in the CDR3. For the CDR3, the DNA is TGTGCCAGCAGCCCCAGCGGGGGGGTAGGAGGGGAGCAGTACTTC. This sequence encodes CASSPSGGVGGEQYF.

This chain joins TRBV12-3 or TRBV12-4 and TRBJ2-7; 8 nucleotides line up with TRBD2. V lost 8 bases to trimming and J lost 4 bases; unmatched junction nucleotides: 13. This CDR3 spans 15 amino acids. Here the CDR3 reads CASRGTREGLYEQYF. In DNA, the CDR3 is TGTGCCAGCCGAGGGACACGGGAGGGCCTTTACGAGCAGTACTTC.

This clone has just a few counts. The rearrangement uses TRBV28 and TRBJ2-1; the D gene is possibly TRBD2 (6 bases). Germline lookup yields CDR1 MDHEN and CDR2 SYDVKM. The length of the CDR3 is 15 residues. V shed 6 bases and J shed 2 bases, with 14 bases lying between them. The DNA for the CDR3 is TGTGCCAGCAGGTCGCCGGGGGTTCCCTACAATGAGCAGTTCTTC. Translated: CASRSPGVPYNEQFF. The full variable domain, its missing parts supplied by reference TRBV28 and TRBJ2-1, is DVKVTQSSRYLVKRTGEKVFLECVQDMDHENMFWYRQDPGLGLRLIYFSYDVKMKEKGDIPEGYSVSREKKERFSLILESASTNQTSMYLCASRSPGVPYNEQFFGPGTRLTVL.

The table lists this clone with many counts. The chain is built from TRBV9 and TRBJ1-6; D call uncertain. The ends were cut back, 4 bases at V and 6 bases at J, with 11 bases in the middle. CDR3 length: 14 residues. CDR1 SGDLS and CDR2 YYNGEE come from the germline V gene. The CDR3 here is CASSPDGINSPLHF. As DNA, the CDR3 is TGTGCCAGCAGCCCGGACGGAATTAATTCACCCCTCCACTTT.

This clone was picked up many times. The CDR3 loop is CASIPGYNQPQHF. The DNA of the CDR3 is TGTGCCAGCATTCCGGGGTACAATCAGCCCCAGCATTTT. The chain employs TRBV28 and TRBJ1-5, with no clear D. Deletions cut 7 bases from V and 3 bases from J, with 10 bases between. This CDR3 has 13 amino acids. The V gene's germline CDR1 is MDHEN and CDR2 SYDVKM. Full variable domain (rest looked up from reference TRBV28 and TRBJ1-5): DVKVTQSSRYLVKRTGEKVFLECVQDMDHENMFWYRQDPGLGLRLIYFSYDVKMKEKGDIPEGYSVSREKKERFSLILESASTNQTSMYLCASIPGYNQPQHFGDGTRLSIL.

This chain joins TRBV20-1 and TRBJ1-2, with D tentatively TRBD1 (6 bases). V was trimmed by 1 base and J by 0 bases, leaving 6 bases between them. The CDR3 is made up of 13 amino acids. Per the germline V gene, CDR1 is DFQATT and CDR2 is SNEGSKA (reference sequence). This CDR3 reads CSARGTANYGYTF. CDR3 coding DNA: TGCAGTGCTAGAGGGACAGCTAACTATGGCTACACCTTC.

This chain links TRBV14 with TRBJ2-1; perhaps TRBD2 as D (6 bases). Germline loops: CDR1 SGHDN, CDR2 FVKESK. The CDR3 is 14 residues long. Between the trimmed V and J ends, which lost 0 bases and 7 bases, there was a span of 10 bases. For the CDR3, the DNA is TGTGCCAGCAGCCAAGAAATAGCGGTGAATGAGCAGTTCTTC. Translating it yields CASSQEIAVNEQFF.